This TCR beta chain emerged from a study of cytomegalovirus exposure and HLA in healthy donors. Study-wide results and limits: Most observed TCR sequences were rare, whereas some public TCRs were detected in many donors. Later analysis suggested most CMV-associated TCR beta chains were HLA-restricted.

As for this clone: The antigen remains undetermined.

CDR1 and CDR2 from the germline V gene are SGDLS and YYNGEE. V lost 3 bases, J lost 4 bases, and 3 bases stayed unmatched. There are 14 residues in the CDR3. 13 Jbeta primers and 60 Vbeta primers were used for the PCR. In the original workflow: Tens of millions of unique TCR beta chains, around 10 million of them shared, were counted by a later analysis. Method: immunoSEQ multiplex PCR; TCRdb's copy keeps in-frame clones and lacks some. V and J calls and clone size are those listed in that table; D and trimming were worked out from the DNA. The sample includes some 150,000 clones, roughly 89% of them seen just once.

This TCR derives from a woman aged 25 to 39 in good health and CMV-seronegative. The sequenced material came from PBMCs. The chain is built from TRBV9 and TRBJ1-2; 10 positions match TRBD1. CDR3 nucleotides: TGTGCCAGCAGCGGGGACAGGGGACGCTATGGCTACACCTTC. It yields the protein CASSGDRGRYGYTF.